This TCR beta chain was recorded in a study of graft-versus-host responses after intestinal transplantation. Study summary: As for transplant type, recipients had multivisceral, liver-intestinal, or isolated intestinal grafts. Anti-thymocyte globulin induction was given to all recipients, followed by tacrolimus and steroids for around three years.

Sequencing used immunoSEQ multiplex PCR; TCRdb keeps in-frame clones, though not all of them. The sample includes more than 90,000 clones, roughly 93% seen only once; the top ten take roughly 0.49%. Germline V CDR1 and CDR2: LGHNA, YNFKEQ. Trimming at V came to 2 bases and at J to 2 bases, leaving 6 bases not matched to a gene. The CDR3 has 16 amino acids. To note about this clone: Its antigen is not identified.

General study points: Investigators detected GvH clones in recipient marrow, with some emerging earlier in ileum or blood. There was an association between peak levels of circulating GvH clones and early post-transplant HvG declines.

This sample comprised unstimulated CD8+ T cells sorted from spleen or lymph node cells, obtained before intestinal transplant. The gene calls are TRBV4-2 and TRBJ2-1, with TRBD2 matching 7 bases. The receptor comes from a human donor who received an intestinal transplant. CDR3 nucleotide sequence: TGTGCCAGCAGCCAAACCGGGACTATTCCCTACAATGAGCAGTTCTTC. Protein product: CASSQTGTIPYNEQFF.